The 22 T cell receptor beta chains below come from one sample, sequenced in a study of beta chain features in type 1 diabetes. Study-level points and caveats: TCRB CDR3s from Type 1 diabetes patients were moderately but significantly shorter in all four CD4+ subsets.

cDNA synthesis used the whole RNA isolate, giving expressed TCRB sequences. Only in-frame clones appear in the TCRdb table, and some are missing; sequencing was by immunoSEQ multiplex PCR. The table lists some 170,000 clones, roughly 60% of them singletons, with roughly 0.089% in the top ten. These TCRs' antigens remain unknown. The sequenced sample consisted of naive CD4+ T cells from blood. The source of these receptors is a man aged 25 to 45 with type 1 diabetes.

CDR3 bases: TGTGCCAGCAGCTTACTGGGTCAGAACACCGGGGAGCTGTTTTTT. It specifies CASSLLGQNTGELFF. The chain combines TRBV7-2 with TRBJ2-2; D uncertain. V gave up 2 bases and J gave up 1 base, with 8 bases separating them. The CDR3 length is 15 residues. Germline CDR1 reads SGHTA; CDR2 reads FQGNSA.

The V call is TRBV5-7, the J call TRBJ2-2, with D unclear. TRBV5-7 is filed as an ORF, its function uncertain. The CDR3 consists of 12 residues. Trimming removed 7 bases from V and 1 base from J, with 5 bases in between. The CDR3 loop is CASVQNTGELFF. The CDR3 nucleotides read TGTGCCAGCGTGCAGAACACCGGGGAGCTGTTTTTT.

This clone occurred a few times. The V and J genes are TRBV29-1 and TRBJ1-3, with D tentatively TRBD1 (5 bases). V dropped 4 bases and J dropped 1 base, with 14 bases sitting between them. The CDR3 has 15 amino acids. In germline, CDR1 is SQVTM, CDR2 ANQGSEA. CDR3 loop: CSVVQGSGSGNTIYF. CDR3 sequence (DNA): TGCAGCGTTGTTCAGGGCTCGGGATCTGGAAACACCATATATTTT.

The chain uses TRBV29-1 and TRBJ2-3; no firm D call. CDR3 size: 12 residues. V shed 5 bases and J shed 2 bases, with 8 bases lying between them. In germline, CDR1 is SQVTM, CDR2 ANQGSEA. CDR3 residues: CSVRLNTDTQYF. CDR3 bases: TGCAGCGTTCGCCTGAACACAGATACGCAGTATTTT.

The chain links TRBV28 to TRBJ2-5, with 8 bases aligning to TRBD2. Germline V gene lookup returns CDR1 MDHEN and CDR2 SYDVKM. The CDR3 is made up of 16 amino acids. V lost 7 bases to trimming and J lost 5 bases; unmatched junction nucleotides: 15. As DNA, the CDR3 is TGTGCCAGCATCCGAGGAAGCGGGGGCCTTTGGGAGACCCAGTACTTC. Its protein product is CASIRGSGGLWETQYF.

The rearrangement joins TRBV4-1 to TRBJ2-7; 7 bases match TRBD1. This CDR3 has 14 residues. Trimming removed 0 bases from V and 2 bases from J; junction bases left unmatched: 1. Germline V CDR1 and CDR2: MGHRA, YSYEKL. The CDR3 DNA reads TGCGCCAGCAGCCAAGAGACAGGGACCTACGAGCAGTACTTC. This sequence encodes CASSQETGTYEQYF.

J is TRBJ2-2 and V is TRBV4-3; D might be TRBD1 or TRBD2, each matching 5 bases. CDR3 size: 17 residues. The V gene lost 0 bases and the J gene lost 5 bases, with 16 bases spanning the gap. Germline V gene data show CDR1 as LGHNA and CDR2 as YSLEER. The CDR3 reads CASSQDRAGRRTGELFF. The CDR3 DNA reads as TGCGCCAGCAGCCAAGATCGGGCAGGGAGAAGGACCGGGGAGCTGTTTTTT.

This clone was seen a few times. The CDR3 spells CASSFPGGAGSPGANVLTF. CDR3 nucleotides: TGTGCCAGCAGCTTCCCAGGGGGTGCAGGGTCCCCTGGGGCCAACGTCCTGACTTTC. This rearrangement joins TRBV11-2 to TRBJ2-6, with 7 positions matching TRBD1. J gave up 2 bases and V 3 bases, and 13 bases lay outside the gene matches. The germline V gene encodes CDR1 SGHAT and CDR2 FQNNGV. The CDR3 covers 19 residues.

The table lists this clone with a few counts. V and J are TRBV7-2 and TRBJ2-3, with TRBD1 as a possible D gene (6 bases). Germline CDR1 SGHTA, CDR2 FQGNSA. Trimming took off 4 bases at V and 5 bases at J, with 13 bases between the two ends. The CDR3 is 14 residues long. CDR3 nucleotide sequence: TGTGCCAGCAGCTGGGGACAAGGGTTAGATACGCAGTATTTT. It is translated as CASSWGQGLDTQYF. The variable domain in full, completed from reference TRBV7-2 and TRBJ2-3, reads GAGVSQSPSNKVTEKGKDVELRCDPISGHTALYWYRQSLGQGLEFLIYFQGNSAPDKSGLPSDRFSAERTGGSVSTLTIQRTQQEDSAVYLCASSWGQGLDTQYFGPGTRLTVL.

This clone has just a few counts. The rearrangement links TRBV28 to TRBJ2-4; 9 bases map to TRBD1. CDR1 MDHEN and CDR2 SYDVKM come from the germline V gene. The V gene end was trimmed by 5 bases and the J gene end by 0 bases; junction bases not matched to a gene: 8. The CDR3 is 17 amino acids. This chain's CDR3 is CASSNRQGVRAKNIQYF. In DNA form, the CDR3 reads TGTGCCAGCAGTAACAGACAGGGGGTTCGAGCCAAAAACATTCAGTACTTC.

The chain joins TRBV6-5 to TRBJ2-7, with a weak D call TRBD1 (5 bases). CDR3 length: 14 amino acids. Deletions cut 2 bases from V and 1 base from J, with 9 bases between. Germline CDR1 and CDR2: MNHEY and SVGAGI. CDR3 in amino acids: CASSYNRRSYEQYF. The DNA of the CDR3 is TGTGCCAGCAGTTACAACAGGCGGTCCTACGAGCAGTACTTC.

J is TRBJ2-5 and V is TRBV4-3; D is possibly TRBD1 (5 bases). CDR1 is LGHNA and CDR2 is YSLEER in the germline V gene. The length of the CDR3 is 16 residues. Trimming shortened V by 0 bases and J by 2 bases, and 13 bases separated the two germline ends. The CDR3 loop reads CASSQDMGQGQETQYF. CDR3 coding DNA: TGCGCCAGCAGCCAAGATATGGGGCAGGGTCAAGAGACCCAGTACTTC.

The chain has TRBV30 and TRBJ2-5, with 8 positions matching TRBD1. The CDR3 consists of 15 residues. Germline CDR1 is GTSNPN and CDR2 is SVGIG (reference sequence). Trimming at V came to 4 bases and at J to 1 base, leaving 8 bases not matched to a gene. DNA for the CDR3: TGTGCCTGGACCAAAGGACAGGGTCCCCAAGAGACCCAGTACTTC. The encoded protein is CAWTKGQGPQETQYF.

The V gene is TRBV20-1, the J gene TRBJ1-1; TRBD1 is a possible D gene (5 bases). In germline, CDR1 is DFQATT, CDR2 SNEGSKA (reference sequence). The CDR3 covers 10 residues. CDR3 sequence (DNA): TGCAGGGGCCAGGGCTCTGAAGCTTTCTTT. It yields the protein CRGQGSEAFF.

The rearrangement joins TRBV6-4 to TRBJ2-3, with D perhaps assigned TRBD1 or TRBD2 (5 bases each). Germline V gene sequence: CDR1 MRHNA, CDR2 SNTAGT. CDR3 length: 15 amino acids. V gave up 2 bases and J gave up 0 bases, with 9 bases separating them. The CDR3 sequence: CASSDPGRSTDTQYF. The CDR3 bases are TGTGCCAGCAGTGACCCGGGGCGGAGCACAGATACGCAGTATTTT.

The chain's CDR3 is CASSSDRNTEAFF. CDR3 DNA: TGTGCCAGCAGCTCTGATAGGAACACTGAAGCTTTCTTT. The chain combines TRBV7-9 with TRBJ1-1; D is undetermined. Germline CDR1 reads SEHNR; CDR2 reads FQNEAQ (reference sequence). The length of the CDR3 is 13 residues. Trimming shortened V by 4 bases and J by 1 base, and 7 bases separated the two germline ends.

This clone was recorded a few times. The chain has TRBV29-1 and TRBJ2-5; no firm D call. The germline V gene encodes CDR1 SQVTM and CDR2 ANQGSEA. The CDR3 consists of 10 residues. The V end was cut by 3 bases, the J end by 5 bases, with 4 bases between. CDR3 sequence (DNA): TGCAGCGTTGATGGTGAGACCCAGTACTTC. This translates into CSVDGETQYF.

The chain employs TRBV2 and TRBJ2-5; D unresolved. The V end was cut by 5 bases, the J end by 0 bases, with 10 bases between. Germline V gene data show CDR1 as SNHLY and CDR2 as FYNNEI. This CDR3 region has 14 residues. Here the CDR3 reads CASSMTANQETQYF. CDR3 sequence (DNA): TGTGCCAGCAGTATGACGGCAAACCAAGAGACCCAGTACTTC.

This chain links TRBV30 with TRBJ1-1, with D hard to call. V was cut by 1 base and J by 1 base, with 4 bases left in between. The germline CDR1 and CDR2 sequences are GTSNPN and SVGIG (reference sequence). This CDR3 region has 12 residues. The CDR3 sequence: CAWSGRNTEAFF. The CDR3 region has the DNA TGTGCCTGGAGTGGACGGAACACTGAAGCTTTCTTT.

In this sample, this clone turned up a few times. This chain joins TRBV9 and TRBJ2-5; D gene uncertain. The germline V gene has CDR1 SGDLS and CDR2 YYNGEE. The V and J ends lost 3 bases and 4 bases respectively, with 13 bases between them. The length of the CDR3 is 14 residues. The CDR3 bases are TGTGCCAGCAGCGAGGCCCAAGGCCCAGAGACCCAGTACTTC. It is translated as CASSEAQGPETQYF. Together with reference TRBV9 and TRBJ2-5, the CDR3 gives the full variable domain: DSGVTQTPKHLITATGQRVTLRCSPRSGDLSVYWYQQSLDQGLQFLIQYYNGEERAKGNILERFSAQQFPDLHSELNLSSLELGDSALYFCASSEAQGPETQYFGPGTRLLVL.

This clone turned up a few times. The V and J genes are TRBV9 and TRBJ2-5; no reliable D call. CDR1 is SGDLS and CDR2 is YYNGEE in the germline V gene. The CDR3 length is 15 residues. Trimming stripped 0 bases from V and 0 bases from J, with 9 bases between. CDR3 region: CASSVGSANQETQYF. The CDR3 nucleotides are TGTGCCAGCAGCGTAGGCTCAGCGAACCAAGAGACCCAGTACTTC.

The chain has TRBV4-1 and TRBJ1-4; TRBD1 matches at 8 bases. V was pared by 4 bases and J by 7 bases, with 8 bases of the junction left unmatched. The CDR3 runs to 15 residues. CDR1 and CDR2 (germline): MGHRA, YSYEKL. CDR3 in DNA: TGCGCCAGCAGCCTCGCGGACAGGGAGGGTGAAAAACTGTTTTTT. The encoded protein is CASSLADREGEKLFF.